This T cell receptor (beta chain) emerged from a study of blood T cell repertoires in COVID-19. Overall study context: There were acute and convalescent COVID-19 samples, and they came from the United States, Italy and Spain.

The data were produced by immunoSEQ multiplex PCR, yet TCRdb's version contains in-frame clones alone and is incomplete. Among 100,000 or so clones listed, around 85% were seen once. Germline CDR1 and CDR2: MNHNS and SASEGT. V shed 3 bases and J 5 bases; nucleotides not matched to a gene: 9. This CDR3 comprises 15 residues. The clonotype was recovered from a woman aged 55-69 years with acute or convalescent COVID-19. This chain connects TRBV6-1 to TRBJ1-2, with TRBD1 identical over 7 bases. Sequencing was done on a sample of peripheral blood. In nucleotides, the CDR3 is TGTGCCAGCAGTGATAAAGGGGGCTGGGAGTATGGCTACACCTTC. Translated, it gives CASSDKGGWEYGYTF.